This T cell receptor beta chain was captured in a study of siplizumab effects on memory and regulatory T cells. Here immunoSEQ multiplex PCR was the method, and the copy in TCRdb shows in-frame clones only, minus some. The sample contains about 110,000 clones, roughly 92% of which appear only once. This CDR3 is 16 amino acids long. Germline V CDR1 and CDR2: LNHDA, SQIVND (reference sequence). With 1 base removed from V and 6 bases from J, the gap between germline ends came to 15 bases. The chain recombines TRBV19 with TRBJ2-2, with D maybe TRBD1 (5 bases). The sequence was obtained from a human donor in good health. The specimen sequenced was CD4+ T cells sorted from blood. The CDR3: CASSIGPRVSSGELFF. For the CDR3, the DNA is TGTGCCAGTAGTATAGGCCCCAGGGTGTCGTCCGGGGAGCTGTTTTTT.